This T cell receptor (beta chain) is drawn from a study of blood T cell repertoires in COVID-19. Study-level information: T cells, B-cell-depleted T cells, or PBMCs provided the cDNA or gDNA that served as material.

Original handling: Nucleated cell number was recorded as an estimate derived from reference gene primer amplification. This table comes from immunoSEQ multiplex PCR, and its TCRdb copy is limited to in-frame clones, with some not included. The DNA was the basis for D and trimming; V, J and clone size are from that table. The table includes a few hundred thousand clones, roughly 90% detected once. Germline CDR1 SEHNR, CDR2 FQNEAQ (reference sequence). This CDR3 contains 15 residues. V was clipped by 5 bases and J by 4 bases; unmatched bases: 9. The TCR originated in a man aged 18 to 35 with active or convalescent COVID-19. Source material: peripheral blood. The chain couples TRBV7-9 to TRBJ1-1; 8 nucleotides align to TRBD1. The CDR3 protein is CASSMNTGGGTEAFF. The CDR3 DNA reads TGTGCCAGCAGCATGAACACAGGGGGAGGCACTGAAGCTTTCTTT.